The rows below give T cell receptor beta chains drawn from one sample of a study of T-cell reconstitution after alpha-beta-depleted transplantation in children. A single record per CDR3 protein comes from TCRdb applying MiXCR to the PCR reads. This sample has a few hundred thousand distinct CDR3 sequences, with roughly 27% found just once. The sample was PBMCs, taken before TCRalphabeta/CD19-depleted stem cell transplant. The receptors were sampled from a boy in the first two years of life with Wiskott-Aldrich syndrome, due to receive a stem cell transplant. Both conserved end residues are part of each CDR3. A D gene is named only where the DNA matches it firmly. The listing skips clone size in some rows; elsewhere it reads once, few, many or a size class.

J gene | V gene | clone size | D gene | CDR3 DNA | CDR3 protein
TRBJ2-3 | TRBV27 | once | . | TGTGCCAGCAGTTTTCTACAGGCGATCACAGATACGCAGTATTTT | CASSFLQAITDTQYF
TRBJ1-1 | TRBV20-1 | few | . | TGCAGTGCTGTCAGGGCGGGGCTCAAGAACACTGAAGCTTTCTTT | CSAVRAGLKNTEAFF
TRBJ2-1 | TRBV5-1 | . | TRBD2 | TGCGCCAGCAGCTTGGCGAACGGGAGGGATTCCTACAATGAGCAGTTCTTC | CASSLANGRDSYNEQFF
TRBJ1-3 | TRBV5-6 | few | . | TGTGCCAGCAGCTCCCCGGGACGCCGAAACACCATATATTTT | CASSSPGRRNTIYF
TRBJ2-2 | TRBV12-3/TRBV12-4 | . | . | TGTGCCACCCCGATGAACACCGGGGAGCTGTTTTTT | CATPMNTGELFF
TRBJ2-1 | TRBV7-2 | few | . | TGTGCCAGCAGCTTATTTATAGGGCAGGAGCAGTTCTTC | CASSLFIGQEQFF
TRBJ1-4 | TRBV5-1 | . | . | TGCGCCAGCAGCTTGGGGACCTCTACTAATGAAAAACTGTTTTTT | CASSLGTSTNEKLFF
TRBJ2-7 | TRBV4-1 | few | . | TGCGCCAGCCGACCCGAAGGGGTGTACGAGCAGTACTTC | CASRPEGVYEQYF
TRBJ2-5 | TRBV5-1 | . | TRBD2 | TGCGCCAGCAGCTTAGGCGGGAGTTTAGGGGAGACCCAGTACTTC | CASSLGGSLGETQYF
TRBJ2-3 | TRBV5-1 | . | TRBD2 | TGCGCCAGCAGCTTGTGGCAGGCTAGCGGGGCTAGCACAGATACGCAGTATTTT | CASSLWQASGASTDTQYF
TRBJ1-5 | TRBV20-1 | once | TRBD1 | TGCAGTGCTAGAATAGGCACAGGGGTCAATCAGCCCCAGCATTTT | CSARIGTGVNQPQHF
TRBJ1-5 | TRBV5-6 | few | . | TGTGCCAGCAGCTATTCCAAAAATCAGCCCCAGCATTTT | CASSYSKNQPQHF
TRBJ2-1 | TRBV10-3 | . | TRBD2 | TGTGCCATCAGTGAGTCGAAGGCTAGCGGGAGCGTTAATCGGTACAATGAGCAGTTCTTC | CAISESKASGSVNRYNEQFF
TRBJ2-5 | TRBV5-5 | . | TRBD2 | TGTGCCAGCAGCAGGACTAGCGGAGATCAAGAGACCCAGTACTTC | CASSRTSGDQETQYF